This section outlines one T cell receptor beta chain sequence together with its context. Antigen specificity is unknown. This entry comes from a study of shared clonotypes between healthy human individuals. At the level of the study: A donor's plate count was three for CD4 naive and three for CD4 memory; CD8 naive had two and CD8 memory one. Study-wide findings and caveats: The study's rarefaction showed incomplete sorted-subset sequencing despite large depth.

Clones were read by immunoSEQ multiplex PCR, and TCRdb kept only the in-frame ones, dropping some. The sample shows 950,000 to 1,200,000 clones, roughly 80% of them seen only once. J lost 3 bases, V lost 5 bases, and 5 bases had no gene match. CDR1 and CDR2 (germline): LNHDA, SQIVND (reference sequence). This CDR3 region has 15 residues. The CD4+ fraction was divided into a CD45RA+ naive subset and a CD45RA-negative memory subset. Sequenced input: memory CD4+ T cells from PBMCs. The sample's subset: CD45RA-negative fraction. This chain uses TRBV19 with TRBJ2-4, with 9 bases lining up with TRBD2. The receptor's source is a man between 18 and 35 years old in good health. Some clones in this sample may be carry-over from other donors' samples. CDR3 bases: TGTGCCAGTAGTCTTGGCGGGAGGGGCAAAAACATTCAGTACTTC. Its translation is CASSLGGRGKNIQYF.